This is a list of T cell receptor beta chains from one sample in a study of cytomegalovirus exposure and HLA in healthy donors. Data came from immunoSEQ multiplex PCR; TCRdb stores just in-frame clones and leaves some out. The sample yields around 200,000 clones, about 85% seen once. The sample comprised PBMCs. These receptor sequences come from a woman aged 50 to 60 in good health and CMV-seropositive. Each CDR3 is given with its conserved first and last residue. A D gene is named only where the DNA matches it firmly. Clone size is stated in some rows and not others, as once, few, many or a class when expanded.

v_call	clone_size	d_call	j_call	cdr3_nt	cdr3_aa
TRBV18	.	.	TRBJ1-1	TGTGCCAGCTCACCGGGCAGACACGCTGAAGCTTTCTTT	CASSPGRHAEAFF
TRBV23-1	.	TRBD1	TRBJ1-1	TGCGCCAGCAGTCAATTAGGGGGCCACACTGAAGCTTTCTTT	CASSQLGGHTEAFF
TRBV30	once	.	TRBJ1-3	TGTGCCTGGAGTGCTGACAGGCCCTACTCTGGAAACACCATATATTTT	CAWSADRPYSGNTIYF
TRBV15	few	TRBD1	TRBJ1-4	TGTGCCACCAGCAGAGAAGGGGGCCCAGATGAAAAACTGTTTTTT	CATSREGGPDEKLFF
TRBV27	.	TRBD1	TRBJ2-1	TGTGCCAGCAGTTTTGGGCAGGGGGCCAATGAGCAGTTCTTC	CASSFGQGANEQFF
TRBV18	.	.	TRBJ2-7	TGTGCCAGCTCACCACCGGGCACCTCCTACGAGCAGTACTTC	CASSPPGTSYEQYF
TRBV5-1	.	TRBD1	TRBJ2-2	TGCGCCAGCAGACACCGGGACAGGGATTCCGGGGAGCTGTTTTTT	CASRHRDRDSGELFF
TRBV28	.	.	TRBJ2-7	TGTGCCAGCAGTTCTCCCAGGGGCCTTTCCTACGAGCAGTACTTC	CASSSPRGLSYEQYF
TRBV28	few	.	TRBJ2-2	TGTGCCAGCAGGAACTACTACACGGGGAACACCGGGGAGCTGTTTTTT	CASRNYYTGNTGELFF
TRBV2	.	.	TRBJ1-2	TGTGCCAGCAGTGAACAGGATGGCTACACCTTC	CASSEQDGYTF
TRBV9	.	.	TRBJ1-2	TGTGCCAGCAGCGTTTCAGGGGACGTCACGAACTATGGCTACACCTTC	CASSVSGDVTNYGYTF
TRBV7-3	.	.	TRBJ2-3	TGTGCCAGCAGCTTAGGGCTGGATACGCAGTATTTT	CASSLGLDTQYF
TRBV7-8	.	.	TRBJ1-1	TGTGCCAGCATTCCCGAATGGCCTCTCAGGACTGAAGCTTTCTTT	CASIPEWPLRTEAFF
TRBV28	.	.	TRBJ2-1	TGTGCCAGCAGTTTATCCGCCGGCTACAATGAGCAGTTCTTC	CASSLSAGYNEQFF
TRBV5-4	.	.	TRBJ1-2	TGTGCCAGCAGCTTGGCCTTTTTTGACTATGGCTACACCTTC	CASSLAFFDYGYTF
TRBV28	.	.	TRBJ1-2	TGTGCCAGCCAGTCTAGGGACACCGCTATTCCCTATGGCTACACCTTC	CASQSRDTAIPYGYTF
TRBV19	few	TRBD1	TRBJ1-1	TGTGCCAGTAGCCCACGGGACAGGGTGAACACTGAAGCTTTCTTT	CASSPRDRVNTEAFF
TRBV4-2	.	.	TRBJ2-6	TGTGCCAGCAGAAGCAGGGTTTTTCTTTCTGGGGCCAACGTCCTGACTTTC	CASRSRVFLSGANVLTF
TRBV4-3	.	TRBD2	TRBJ2-1	TGCGCCAGCAGCCGGGGGACTAGCGGGGGGGCATCGGAGCAGTTCTTC	CASSRGTSGGASEQFF
TRBV30	.	TRBD1	TRBJ2-7	TGTGCCTGGGCGACAGGGAACAACTACGAGCAGTACTTC	CAWATGNNYEQYF
TRBV18	.	TRBD1	TRBJ2-1	TGTGCCAGCTCACCACTGGGGTCAGGGGGTAATGTTGAGCAGTTCTTC	CASSPLGSGGNVEQFF
TRBV29-1	.	TRBD2	TRBJ2-1	TGCAGCGTTGAAGATCCTACGGGGGGGGTGAATGAGCAGTTCTTC	CSVEDPTGGVNEQFF
TRBV9	.	TRBD1	TRBJ1-4	TGTGCCAGCAGCGGAGGACAGGGGGTTGCTAATGAAAAACTGTTTTTT	CASSGGQGVANEKLFF
TRBV7-6	few	TRBD2	TRBJ2-3	TGTGCCAGCAGCTTAGCAGCGGGGGGCGGGAGTACGCAGTATTTT	CASSLAAGGGSTQYF
TRBV19	few	TRBD1	TRBJ1-1	TGTGCCAGTAGTCCACGGACAGGGTCGATGCACACTGAAGCTTTCTTT	CASSPRTGSMHTEAFF
TRBV6-1	.	TRBD2	TRBJ2-5	TGTGCCAGCAGCGGGTTGGGGAGCGGGGGCCCCTCCCAGTACTTC	CASSGLGSGGPSQYF
TRBV9	.	.	TRBJ1-6	TGTGCCAGCAGCAAAGGGGGGGAGTGGGCCCTCCACTTT	CASSKGGEWALHF
TRBV9	.	TRBD1	TRBJ1-6	TGTGCCAGCAGCCCAGGACAGGGCAAGAATTCACCCCTCCACTTT	CASSPGQGKNSPLHF
TRBV7-3	few	.	TRBJ2-5	TGTGCCAGCAGTATAGGGCCGGGATTACAAGAGACCCAGTACTTC	CASSIGPGLQETQYF
TRBV6-5	.	TRBD1	TRBJ1-3	TGTGCCAGCAGTTACTCGGGGGACAGTACTGGAAACACCATATATTTT	CASSYSGDSTGNTIYF
TRBV6-5	.	.	TRBJ2-7	TGTGCCAGCAGTTACTCGAAACAGGGCTACGAGCAGTACTTC	CASSYSKQGYEQYF
TRBV28	.	.	TRBJ2-7	TGTGCCAGCAGTTTCCCAGCGTCCTACGAGCAGTACTTC	CASSFPASYEQYF
TRBV2	.	.	TRBJ2-3	TGTGCCAGCAGTGAAGCGCTTCTGGCGGGACCAGATACGCAGTATTTT	CASSEALLAGPDTQYF
TRBV6-4	.	.	TRBJ2-4	TGTGCCAGCAGGGGAGGCGGGGTTTTGGCCAAAAACATTCAGTACTTC	CASRGGGVLAKNIQYF
TRBV7-9	.	TRBD1	TRBJ2-5	TGTGCCAGCAGCTGGGGACAGGGGTTGGAGACCCAGTACTTC	CASSWGQGLETQYF
TRBV15	.	.	TRBJ1-5	TGTGCCACCAGCAGAGTTCGGGGGGCAGGGCAGCCCCAGCATTTT	CATSRVRGAGQPQHF
TRBV7-8	once	.	TRBJ2-3	TGTGCCAGCAGCTTAGTCAGTTTAAGCACAGATACGCAGTATTTT	CASSLVSLSTDTQYF
TRBV6-6	.	.	TRBJ1-2	TGTGCCAGCAGTTACGGGGGCGACTATGGCTACACCTTC	CASSYGGDYGYTF
TRBV2	once	TRBD1	TRBJ1-5	TGTGCCAGCCAACTGACAGGGGCCCAATATAGCAATCAGCCCCAGCATTTT	CASQLTGAQYSNQPQHF
TRBV4-1	many	TRBD1	TRBJ1-1	TGCGCCAGCAGGGACGGACAGGGAGGAAAGACTGAAGCTTTCTTT	CASRDGQGGKTEAFF
TRBV5-8	.	.	TRBJ1-4	TGTGCCAGCAGCTTGCAGGGAAGGACCCGTAATGAAAAACTGTTTTTT	CASSLQGRTRNEKLFF
TRBV9	.	.	TRBJ2-7	TGTGCCAGCAGTACAGGGTACGAGCAGTACTTC	CASSTGYEQYF
TRBV20-1	few	TRBD1	TRBJ1-1	TGCAGTGCTGAGGACAGGGATGAAGCTTTCTTT	CSAEDRDEAFF
TRBV11-2	few	.	TRBJ1-4	TGTGCCAGCAGCAGGACCGGGACAAGAATTAATGAAAAACTGTTTTTT	CASSRTGTRINEKLFF
TRBV28	.	.	TRBJ1-1	TGTGCCAGCAGTTTAGGCGGTGGGGGCTCGGGCACTGAAGCTTTCTTT	CASSLGGGGSGTEAFF
TRBV4-2	.	.	TRBJ1-6	TGTGCCAGCAGCCAAGATCGGAACAACGGAGCACCCCTCCACTTT	CASSQDRNNGAPLHF
TRBV27	.	.	TRBJ1-2	TGTGCCAGCAGTTTAACAGGGATAGATGGCTACACCTTC	CASSLTGIDGYTF
TRBV27	.	.	TRBJ1-1	TGTGCCAGCAGTCCAGGGTTGAACACTGAAGCTTTCTTT	CASSPGLNTEAFF
TRBV18	once	.	TRBJ2-7	TGTGCCAGCTCACCACCTTCCCGCCTCGGGAATCGGTACGAGCAGTACTTC	CASSPPSRLGNRYEQYF
TRBV9	.	.	TRBJ1-2	TGTGCCAGCAGCGTAGTTGACAGTTCTAACTATGGCTACACCTTC	CASSVVDSSNYGYTF
TRBV19	.	TRBD2	TRBJ2-7	TGTGCCAGTAGTATAGAGGGGGGACTAGCGGGGAGCTACGAGCAGTACTTC	CASSIEGGLAGSYEQYF
TRBV7-3	many	.	TRBJ2-7	TGTGCCAGCAGCTGGGGAGGCCCTCTGGCCGAGCAGTACTTC	CASSWGGPLAEQYF
TRBV27	.	.	TRBJ2-7	TGTGCCAGCAGTTTAGAGGGTGGCTCCTACGAGCAGTACTTC	CASSLEGGSYEQYF
TRBV5-1	once	TRBD1	TRBJ2-1	TGCGCCAGCAGCTGGGTCAGGGGGCCCGAGGCTGAGCAGTTCTTC	CASSWVRGPEAEQFF